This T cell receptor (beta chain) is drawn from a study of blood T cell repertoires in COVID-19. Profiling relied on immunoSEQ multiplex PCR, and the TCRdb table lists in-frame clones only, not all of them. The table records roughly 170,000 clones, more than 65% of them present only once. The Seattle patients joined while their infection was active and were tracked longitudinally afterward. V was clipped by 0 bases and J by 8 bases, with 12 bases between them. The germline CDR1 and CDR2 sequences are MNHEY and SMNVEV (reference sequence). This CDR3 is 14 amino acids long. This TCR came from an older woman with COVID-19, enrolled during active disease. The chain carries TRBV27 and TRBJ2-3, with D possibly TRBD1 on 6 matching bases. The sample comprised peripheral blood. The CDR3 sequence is CASSLSRGRSTQYF. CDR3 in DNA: TGTGCCAGCAGTTTATCCAGGGGTAGGAGTACGCAGTATTTT.